Listed below are T cell receptor beta chains from one sample, sequenced in a study of response to subunit inactivated influenza vaccine. Via MiXCR, TCRdb re-called the RT-PCR reads, giving one row per CDR3 protein. Of a few hundred thousand distinct CDR3 sequences in the sample, 13% to 15% were seen once. Sequencing was performed on PBMCs from blood, taken 11 to 12 days after vaccination. The receptors derive from a man aged 45 to 65 who received an inactivated influenza vaccine. Both conserved end residues are part of each CDR3. A D gene is named only where the DNA matches it firmly.

J | V | D | CDR3
TRBJ2-2 | TRBV5-1 | - | CASSLTQAPPNTGELFF
TRBJ2-1 | TRBV27 | TRBD2 | CASRLAGPRNEQFF
TRBJ1-4 | TRBV3-1 | TRBD1 | CASSDRVREKLFF
TRBJ1-6 | TRBV6-2/TRBV6-3 | - | CASSRDREFGPLHF
TRBJ1-4 | TRBV12-3/TRBV12-4 | - | CASNYGGPTNEKLFF
TRBJ2-1 | TRBV20-1 | TRBD2 | CSARGLAGAYKQFF
TRBJ2-7 | TRBV25-1 | - | CASSGNRVSSYEQYF
TRBJ2-1 | TRBV5-1 | TRBD2 | CASSRLGLAGASSYNEQFF
TRBJ2-4 | TRBV12-3/TRBV12-4 | TRBD2 | CASSLASGGRAKNIQYF
TRBJ1-1 | TRBV10-3 | - | CAIRQTNTEAFF
TRBJ2-3 | TRBV29-1 | - | CSVEDPDTNTQYF
TRBJ1-2 | TRBV10-3 | - | CAISEGTNYGYTF
TRBJ2-5 | TRBV4-2 | - | CASPRLETQYF